The present TCR beta chain was sequenced within a study of CD8 T cells in ankylosing spondylitis. CDR3 length: 15 amino acids. Germline CDR1 MGHDK, CDR2 SYGVNS. Trimming shortened V by 7 bases and J by 0 bases, and 15 bases separated the two germline ends. Overall study findings and caveats: Those disease-linked clones were CD8+; they were also relatively rare in peripheral blood. From matched ankylosing spondylitis synovial fluid, disease-linked clones were reportedly recovered at significantly enriched levels.

TCRdb reprocessed the 5' RACE reads via MiXCR and lists one record per CDR3 protein. The data contain approximately 180,000 distinct CDR3 sequences, 15% to 20% of them seen just once; the ten biggest clones take up roughly 4.5%. There are many counts of this clonotype. Its antigen remains unknown. This chain uses TRBV25-1 with TRBJ1-1; D ambiguous. The TCR sequence derives from a male donor aged 5-30 years with ankylosing spondylitis or in good health (not recorded which). The sequenced sample consisted of blood, either unsorted or a sorted T cell fraction (not recorded which). The CDR3 DNA reads TGTGCCAGCACCGACGGAACTACGATGAACACTGAAGCTTTCTTT. Translated, it gives CASTDGTTMNTEAFF. The full variable domain, rest sourced from reference TRBV25-1 and TRBJ1-1, is EADIYQTPRYLVIGTGKKITLECSQTMGHDKMYWYQQDPGMELHLIHYSYGVNSTEKGDLSSESTVSRIRTEHFPLTLESARPSHTSQYLCASTDGTTMNTEAFFGQGTRLTVV.